This TCR beta chain was sequenced during a study of T cell changes during pregnancy in multiple sclerosis. The method was immunoSEQ multiplex PCR; TCRdb's version includes in-frame clones alone and lacks a portion of them. Of around 53,000 clones listed, about 92% are singletons. The germline V gene has CDR1 LNHDA and CDR2 SQIVND (reference sequence). The CDR3 covers 12 residues. With 7 bases clipped from V and 10 bases from J, the junction kept 6 bases outside the gene matches. Specimen: CD8+ T cells from peripheral blood mononuclear cells, collected before pregnancy. This receptor was taken from a female donor with multiple sclerosis, enrolled in a pregnancy study. The rearrangement links TRBV19 to TRBJ1-2, with 10 bases identical to TRBD1. The CDR3 coding sequence is TGTGCCAGTACCACGGGACAGGGGAACTACACCTTC. It specifies CASTTGQGNYTF.